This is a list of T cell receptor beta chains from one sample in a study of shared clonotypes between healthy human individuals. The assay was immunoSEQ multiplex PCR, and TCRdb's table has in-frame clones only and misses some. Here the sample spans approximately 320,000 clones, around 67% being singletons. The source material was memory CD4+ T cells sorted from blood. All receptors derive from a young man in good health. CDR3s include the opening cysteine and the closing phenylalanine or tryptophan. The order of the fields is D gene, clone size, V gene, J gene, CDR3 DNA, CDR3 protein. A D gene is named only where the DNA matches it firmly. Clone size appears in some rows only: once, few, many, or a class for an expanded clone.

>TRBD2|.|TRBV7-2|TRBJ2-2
TGTGCCAGCAGGGTGACTAGCGGGACCGGGGAGCTGTTTTTT
CASRVTSGTGELFF
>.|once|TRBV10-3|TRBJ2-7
TGTGCCATCCAACCGGGTTCCGGGGAGCAGTACTTC
CAIQPGSGEQYF
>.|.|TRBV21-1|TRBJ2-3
TGTGCCAGCAGCAATATTCGGGACAGGGTTTCAGATACGCAGTATTTT
CASSNIRDRVSDTQYF
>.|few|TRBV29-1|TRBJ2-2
TGCAGCGTTGTTAACACCCGGGGGACCGGGGAGCTGTTTTTT
CSVVNTRGTGELFF
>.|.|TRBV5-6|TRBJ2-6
TGTGCCAGCAGCAGGAAAACAAGGGGCTCTGGGGCCAACGTCCTGACTTTC
CASSRKTRGSGANVLTF
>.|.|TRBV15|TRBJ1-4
TGTGCCACCAGCAGAGATCCCAGTCTGACTAATGAAAAACTGTTTTTT
CATSRDPSLTNEKLFF
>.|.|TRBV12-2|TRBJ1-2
TGTGCAAGTCGCTTAGTGACAGGGAGCGGGCCCTATGGCTACACCTTC
CASRLVTGSGPYGYTF
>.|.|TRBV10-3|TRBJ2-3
TGTGCCATCAGTAGTAGCGGCATAGTCACAGATACGCAGTATTTT
CAISSSGIVTDTQYF
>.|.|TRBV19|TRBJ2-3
TGTGCCAGTAGTATCACAGGGAGCACAGATACGCAGTATTTT
CASSITGSTDTQYF
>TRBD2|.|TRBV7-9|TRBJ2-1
TGTGCCAGCAGCTCCCTAGCGGGAGGATGGTACAATGAGCAGTTCTTC
CASSSLAGGWYNEQFF
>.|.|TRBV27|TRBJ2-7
TGTGCCAGCAGCCCCCGCGGTTCCTACGAGCAGTACTTC
CASSPRGSYEQYF
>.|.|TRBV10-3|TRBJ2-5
TGTGCCATCAGTGAGTCTTTAGCGCTGGAGACCCAGTACTTC
CAISESLALETQYF
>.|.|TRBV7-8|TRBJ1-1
TGTGCCAGCAGATTAGATATCACTGAAGCTTTCTTT
CASRLDITEAFF
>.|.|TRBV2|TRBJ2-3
TGTGCCAGCAGTGGTCCCCGAGACAGGTGGGTTATAGATACGCAGTATTTT
CASSGPRDRWVIDTQYF
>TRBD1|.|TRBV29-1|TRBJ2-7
TGCAGCGTAGACACAGGGGTAGGCTACGAGCAGTACTTC
CSVDTGVGYEQYF
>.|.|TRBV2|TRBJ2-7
TGTGCCAGCGGGGGCGGGAGTTACGAGCAGTACTTC
CASGGGSYEQYF
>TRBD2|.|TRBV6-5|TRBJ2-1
TGTGCCACCCGGGAACTAGCGGGAGTGGATGAGCAGTTCTTC
CATRELAGVDEQFF
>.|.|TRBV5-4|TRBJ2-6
TGTGCCAGCAGCCCTGTCCTGTTAGGGGACGGGGCCAACGTCCTGACTTTC
CASSPVLLGDGANVLTF
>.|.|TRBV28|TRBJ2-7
TGTGCCAGCAGAAAGGGGGGAATCATCTACGAGCAGTACTTC
CASRKGGIIYEQYF
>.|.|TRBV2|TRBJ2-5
TGTGCCAGCAGTGAACAGGACGAGACCCAGTACTTC
CASSEQDETQYF
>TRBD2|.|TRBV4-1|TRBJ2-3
TGCGCCAGCAGCCAGCCCTTGCGGGAGGGCCGGTCAGATACGCAGTATTTT
CASSQPLREGRSDTQYF
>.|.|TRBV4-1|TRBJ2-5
TGCGCCAGCCGGGGGATGCAAGAGACCCAGTACTTC
CASRGMQETQYF
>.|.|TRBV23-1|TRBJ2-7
TGCGCCCACCCCAGCTGCCGGGCGTACGAGCAGTACTTC
CAHPSCRAYEQYF
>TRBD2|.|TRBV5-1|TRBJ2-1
TGCGCCAGCAGCTTGGGCCCCTCGTTACACATAAATAGCGGGAGAGTCGATGAGCAGTTCTTC
CASSLGPSLHINSGRVDEQFF
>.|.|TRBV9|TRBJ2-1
TGTGCCAGCAGCGTACGGAACAATGAGCAGTTCTTC
CASSVRNNEQFF
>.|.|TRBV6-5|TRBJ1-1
TGTGCCAGCAGTTTCGGAGGGGACACTGAAGCTTTCTTT
CASSFGGDTEAFF
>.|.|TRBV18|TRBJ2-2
TGTGCCAGCTCACCACCGGAGAAAACATACACCGGGGAGCTGTTTTTT
CASSPPEKTYTGELFF
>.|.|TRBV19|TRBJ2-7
TGTGCCAGTAGTGAACTATTACCCCCCTACGAGCAGTACTTC
CASSELLPPYEQYF
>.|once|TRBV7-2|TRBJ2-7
TGTGCCAGCAGCCCTGGACTCCAAATTTACGAGCAGTACTTC
CASSPGLQIYEQYF
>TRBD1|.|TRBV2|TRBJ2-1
TGTGCCAGCAGGACCGACAGGGGGCAATACAATGAGCAGTTCTTC
CASRTDRGQYNEQFF
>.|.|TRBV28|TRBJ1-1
TGTGCCAGCAGAACAAGCCTGAGGAACACTGAAGCTTTCTTT
CASRTSLRNTEAFF
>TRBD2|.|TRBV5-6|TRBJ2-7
TGTGCCAGCAGCTTGGCCCCGACTAGCGGGAGAGAGCAGTACTTC
CASSLAPTSGREQYF